This TCR beta chain emerged from a study of blood T cell repertoires in COVID-19 (dated by TCRdb to about 2020). The study in broad terms: Samples covering the acute and convalescent phases of COVID-19 were provided by collaborators in the United States, Italy and Spain. The repertoires were made available in a free public database intended to serve as a resource for research on the immune response to SARS-CoV-2. The samples were drawn from two sources: the first 160 participants of the ongoing ImmuneRACE study, and 1,000 to 1,500 subjects contributed by 6 global collaborators. The sample metadata nearly always contained a de-identified subject ID, COVID-19 status, age in years and sex. Where HLA class I and class II types were available, the types were taken from metadata supplied by the sample provider, not from assay-based typing. Deeply sampled blood TCRbeta repertoires from subjects exposed to, actively infected with, or recovered from COVID-19 were included in the dataset. The material from the prospective study consisted of cDNA or gDNA derived from T cells, B-cell-depleted T cells, or PBMCs.

Inclusive of the bounding cysteine and phenylalanine, the CDR3 is 18 residues long. The DNA shown is the 54-base CDR3, in frame from base 1. The junction shows trimming of 5 bases on V and 5 bases on J, and the gene matches do not reach 11 bases of it. Looking up the germline V gene yields CDR1 SGHTA and CDR2 FQGNSA. Beyond this particular receptor, the publication reports: The amount of clinical and demographic metadata varied by source and participant and was provided uncurated.

This clone was picked up a small number of times. Its antigen target is currently unknown. One base away there is no much larger clone; base qualities are not given. TCRbeta CDR3 regions were amplified from genomic DNA using the immunoSEQ Assay, a bias-controlled multiplex PCR. On the study's bioinformatics: Within the assay, amplification of reference gene primers was used to estimate how many nucleated cells each sample contained. To quantify the absolute abundance of each unique TCRbeta CDR3 rearrangement, sequence reads were collapsed and filtered. For each sample, productive Simpson clonality was calculated as the square root of Simpson's diversity index over productive rearrangements. Imported from immuneACCESS, the table was reduced by TCRdb to in-frame sequences with V and J called. These copies leave out some clones; in studies compared against another copy, an unresolved V gene accounts for under half, and the cause of the remainder is not known. For V, J and clone size, that table is used; D and trimming come from the DNA. The sample records more than 95,000 clones, roughly 74% of which are singletons. Together, the top ten hold about 6.3% of the sample.

One collaborating source in Seattle enrolled patients during active infection and followed them longitudinally through the course of disease. Each collaborating institution followed its own protocols to collect whole blood in K2EDTA tubes. For TCRbeta analysis, collaborators shipped samples as frozen whole blood, isolated PBMCs, or DNA extracted from either of those sample types. The sequencing input was peripheral blood. This receptor was taken from a man older than 75 with COVID-19, enrolled during active disease. Here the chain combines TRBV7-2 and TRBJ2-1; 14 bases in the middle match TRBD2. CDR3 reads: CASSDPTGLAGVNNEQFF. The DNA is as follows: TGTGCCAGCAGCGACCCGACGGGACTAGCGGGAGTAAACAATGAGCAGTTCTTC.